This record concerns one T cell receptor beta chain sequence. Its specificity is unknown. These data are taken from a study of T cell responses to AZD1222 COVID-19 vaccine. The table came from immunoSEQ multiplex PCR; TCRdb's copy has only in-frame clones and leaves some out. The data hold roughly 96,000 clones, with 85% to 90% observed a single time. Notes on the study in general: Baseline seropositives among AZD1222 recipients totaled only five or six. Spike-specific TCRs gained breadth and depth after people received two AZD1222 doses.

Here the sequenced sample was peripheral blood, taken on day 0 of AZD1222 vaccination. The TCR originated in an adult in good health.

CDR3 in amino acids: CASSPSDAETQYF. The CDR3 bases are TGCGCCAGCAGCCCTTCGGACGCAGAGACCCAGTACTTC. The chain is built from TRBV4-1 and TRBJ2-5; D gene uncertain. V dropped 4 bases and J dropped 4 bases, with 10 bases sitting between them. CDR1 is MGHRA, CDR2 YSYEKL, per germline. The CDR3 length is 13 residues.